The T cell receptor beta chain described here comes from a study of T cells in Graves' hyperthyroidism and ophthalmopathy. The study, taken as a whole, reports: From stable hyperthyroidism, ophthalmopathy was separated by a 13 V-J model.

In regard to this clonotype: Its cognate antigen is unknown. A read error may be the cause here, since a much bigger clone is one base away.

CDR3 size: 20 residues. Germline V CDR1 and CDR2: SNHLY, FYNNEI. RNA transcripts gave rise to amplified TCR beta CDR3 regions. During a first-round RT-PCR of the TCR CDR3, the HTBI primer set was used. TCRdb re-called the multiplex PCR reads with MiXCR, one entry per CDR3 protein. The sample holds some 770,000 distinct CDR3 sequences, about 15% seen once. This chain links TRBV2 with TRBJ2-1, with 14 bases lining up with TRBD2. The J call is in doubt because the DNA end fits TRBJ2-7 better. The source of this sequence is a man between 18 and 35 years old with Graves' hyperthyroidism. Material for sequencing was blood. This CDR3 reads CASRERPGLAGEGVTTEQYF. CDR3 DNA: TGTGCCAGCAGGGAAAGACCGGGACTAGCGGGAGAGGGGGTTACAACTGAGCAGTACTTC.